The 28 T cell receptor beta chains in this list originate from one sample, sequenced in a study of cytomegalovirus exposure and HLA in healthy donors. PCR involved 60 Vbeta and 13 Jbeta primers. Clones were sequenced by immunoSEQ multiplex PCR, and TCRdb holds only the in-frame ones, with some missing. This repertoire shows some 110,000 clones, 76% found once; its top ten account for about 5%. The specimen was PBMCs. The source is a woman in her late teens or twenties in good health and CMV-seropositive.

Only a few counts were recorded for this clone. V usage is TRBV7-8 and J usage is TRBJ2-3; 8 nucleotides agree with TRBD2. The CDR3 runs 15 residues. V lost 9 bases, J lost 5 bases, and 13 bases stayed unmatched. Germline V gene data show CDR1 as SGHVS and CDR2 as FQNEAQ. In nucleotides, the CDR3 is TGTGCCAGTAAAACGAGGGCGGGAGGCGGAGATACGCAGTATTTT. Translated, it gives CASKTRAGGGDTQYF.

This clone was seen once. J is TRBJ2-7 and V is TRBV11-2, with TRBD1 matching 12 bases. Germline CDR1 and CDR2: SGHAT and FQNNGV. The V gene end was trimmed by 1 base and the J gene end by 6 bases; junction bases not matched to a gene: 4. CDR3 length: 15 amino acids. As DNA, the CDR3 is TGTGCCAGCAGCTTAGCAGGGACAGGGGGCTTCGAGCAGTACTTC. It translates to CASSLAGTGGFEQYF.

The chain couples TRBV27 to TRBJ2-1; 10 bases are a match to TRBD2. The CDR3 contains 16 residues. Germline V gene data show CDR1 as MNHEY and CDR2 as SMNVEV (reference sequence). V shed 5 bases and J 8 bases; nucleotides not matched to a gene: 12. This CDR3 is CASSLLHSGRPHEQFF. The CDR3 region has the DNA TGTGCCAGCAGTCTACTCCATAGCGGGAGGCCCCATGAGCAGTTCTTC.

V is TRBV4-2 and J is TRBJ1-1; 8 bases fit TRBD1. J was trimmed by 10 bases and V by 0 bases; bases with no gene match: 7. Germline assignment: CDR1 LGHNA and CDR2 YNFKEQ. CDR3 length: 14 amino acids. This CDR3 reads CASSQDRGTGGAFF. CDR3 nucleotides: TGTGCCAGCAGCCAAGATCGCGGGACAGGAGGAGCTTTCTTT.

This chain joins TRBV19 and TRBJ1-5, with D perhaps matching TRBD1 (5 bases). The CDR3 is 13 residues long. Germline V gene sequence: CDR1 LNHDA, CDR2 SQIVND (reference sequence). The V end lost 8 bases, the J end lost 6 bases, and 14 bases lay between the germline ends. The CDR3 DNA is TGTGCCAGTGCGACAGCAACCGGTCAGCCCCAGCATTTT. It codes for CASATATGQPQHF.

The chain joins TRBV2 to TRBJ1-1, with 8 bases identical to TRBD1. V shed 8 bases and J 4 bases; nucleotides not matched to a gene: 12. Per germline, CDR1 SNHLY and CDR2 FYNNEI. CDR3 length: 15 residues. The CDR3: CASSREGTGATEAFF. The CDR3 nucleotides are TGTGCCAGCTCCCGAGAGGGGACAGGAGCCACTGAAGCTTTCTTT.

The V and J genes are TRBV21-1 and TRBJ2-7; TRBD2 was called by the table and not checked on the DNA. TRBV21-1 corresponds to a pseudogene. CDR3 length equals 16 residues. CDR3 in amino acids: CASSNGSRINTYEQYF. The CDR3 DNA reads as TGTGCCAGCAGCAACGGGAGCCGCATTAATACCTACGAGCAGTACTTC.

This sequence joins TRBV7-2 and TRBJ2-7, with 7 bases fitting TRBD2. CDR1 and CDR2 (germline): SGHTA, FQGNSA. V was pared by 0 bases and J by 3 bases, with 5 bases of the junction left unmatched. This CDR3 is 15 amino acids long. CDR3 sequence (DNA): TGTGCCAGCAGCTTAGCGGAGGGGAGGGGCTACGAGCAGTACTTC. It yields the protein CASSLAEGRGYEQYF.

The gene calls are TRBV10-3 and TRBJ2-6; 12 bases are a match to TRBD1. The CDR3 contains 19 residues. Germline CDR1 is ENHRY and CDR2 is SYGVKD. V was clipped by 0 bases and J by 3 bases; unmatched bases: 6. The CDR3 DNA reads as TGTGCCATCAGTGAGTCGGGGGGACAGGGGGCCGGTGGGGCCAACGTCCTGACTTTC. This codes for CAISESGGQGAGGANVLTF.

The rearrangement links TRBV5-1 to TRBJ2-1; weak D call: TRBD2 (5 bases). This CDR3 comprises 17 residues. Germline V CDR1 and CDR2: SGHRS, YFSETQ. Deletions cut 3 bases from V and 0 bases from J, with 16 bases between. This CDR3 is CASSWEISSSSYNEQFF. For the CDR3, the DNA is TGCGCCAGCAGCTGGGAGATTTCGTCGAGCTCCTACAATGAGCAGTTCTTC. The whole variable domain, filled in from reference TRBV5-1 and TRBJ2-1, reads KAGVTQTPRYLIKTRGQQVTLSCSPISGHRSVSWYQQTPGQGLQFLFEYFSETQRNKGNFPGRFSGRQFSNSRSEMNVSTLELGDSALYLCASSWEISSSSYNEQFFGPGTRLTVL.

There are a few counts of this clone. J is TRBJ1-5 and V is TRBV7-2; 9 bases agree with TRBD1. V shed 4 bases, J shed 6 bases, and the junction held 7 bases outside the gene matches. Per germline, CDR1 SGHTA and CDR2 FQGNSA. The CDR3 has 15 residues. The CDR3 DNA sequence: TGTGCCAGCAGCTCCGACAGGGGGGTTGGTCAGCCCCAGCATTTT. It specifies CASSSDRGVGQPQHF.

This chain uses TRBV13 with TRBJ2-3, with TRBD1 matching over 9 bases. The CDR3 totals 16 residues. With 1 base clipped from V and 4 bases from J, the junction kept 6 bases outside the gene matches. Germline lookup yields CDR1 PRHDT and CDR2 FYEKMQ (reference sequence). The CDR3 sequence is CASSLDGDRVSDTQYF. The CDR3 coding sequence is TGTGCCAGCAGCTTAGATGGGGACAGGGTCTCAGATACGCAGTATTTT.

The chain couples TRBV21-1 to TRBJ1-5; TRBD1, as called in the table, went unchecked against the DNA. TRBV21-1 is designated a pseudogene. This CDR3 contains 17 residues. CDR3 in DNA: TGTGCCAGCAGTTCCGACAGGGGCGCGGATTGCGGTCAGCCCCAGCATTTT. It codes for CASSSDRGADCGQPQHF.

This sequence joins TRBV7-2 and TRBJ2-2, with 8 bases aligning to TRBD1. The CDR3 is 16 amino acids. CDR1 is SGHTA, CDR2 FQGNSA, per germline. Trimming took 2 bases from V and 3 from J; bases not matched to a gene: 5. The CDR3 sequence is CASSLRQGADTGELFF. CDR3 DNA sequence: TGTGCCAGCAGCTTAAGGCAGGGGGCAGACACCGGGGAGCTGTTTTTT.

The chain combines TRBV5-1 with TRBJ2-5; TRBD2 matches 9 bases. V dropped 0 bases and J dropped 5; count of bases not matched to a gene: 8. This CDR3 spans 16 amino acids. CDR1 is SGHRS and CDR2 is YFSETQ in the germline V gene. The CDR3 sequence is CASSLGVSGSGETQYF. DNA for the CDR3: TGCGCCAGCAGCTTGGGGGTTAGCGGGAGCGGTGAGACCCAGTACTTC.

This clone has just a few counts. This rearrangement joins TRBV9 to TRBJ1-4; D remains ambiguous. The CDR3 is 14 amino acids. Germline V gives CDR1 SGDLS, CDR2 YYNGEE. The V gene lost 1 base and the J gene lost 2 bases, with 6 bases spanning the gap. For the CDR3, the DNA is TGTGCCAGCAGCGTACTACCTACTAATGAAAAACTGTTTTTT. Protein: CASSVLPTNEKLFF.

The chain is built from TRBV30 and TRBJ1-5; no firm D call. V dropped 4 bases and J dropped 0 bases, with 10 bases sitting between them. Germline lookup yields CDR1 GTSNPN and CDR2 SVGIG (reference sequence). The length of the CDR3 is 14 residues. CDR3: CAWTDGNSNQPQHF. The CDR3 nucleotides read TGTGCCTGGACGGACGGGAATAGCAATCAGCCCCAGCATTTT.

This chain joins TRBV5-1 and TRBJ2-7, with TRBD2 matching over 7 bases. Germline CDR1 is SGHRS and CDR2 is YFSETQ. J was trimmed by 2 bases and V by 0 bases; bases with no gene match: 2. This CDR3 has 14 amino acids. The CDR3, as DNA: TGCGCCAGCAGCTTGGTGGCGGGAGCCTACGAGCAGTACTTC. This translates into CASSLVAGAYEQYF.

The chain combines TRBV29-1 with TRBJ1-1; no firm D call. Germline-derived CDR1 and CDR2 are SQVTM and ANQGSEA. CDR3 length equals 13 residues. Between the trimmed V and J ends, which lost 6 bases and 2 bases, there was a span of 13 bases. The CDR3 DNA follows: TGCAGCGTGGCGAGGGTATTAAACACTGAAGCTTTCTTT. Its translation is CSVARVLNTEAFF. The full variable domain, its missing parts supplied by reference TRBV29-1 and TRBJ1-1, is SAVISQKPSRDICQRGTSLTIQCQVDSQVTMMFWYRQQPGQSLTLIATANQGSEATYESGFVIDKFPISRPNLTFSTLTVSNMSPEDSSIYLCSVARVLNTEAFFGQGTRLTVV.

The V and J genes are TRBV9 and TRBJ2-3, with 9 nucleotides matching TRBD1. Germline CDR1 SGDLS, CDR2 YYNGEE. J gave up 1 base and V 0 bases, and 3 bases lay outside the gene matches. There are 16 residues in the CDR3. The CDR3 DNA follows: TGTGCCAGCAGCGTAGTTAGGGACAGGGGCACAGATACGCAGTATTTT. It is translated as CASSVVRDRGTDTQYF.

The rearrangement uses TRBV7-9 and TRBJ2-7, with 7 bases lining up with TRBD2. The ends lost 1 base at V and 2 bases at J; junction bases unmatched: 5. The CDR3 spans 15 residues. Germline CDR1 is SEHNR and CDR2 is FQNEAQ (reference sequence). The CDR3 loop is CASSLGGGGAYEQYF. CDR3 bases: TGTGCCAGCAGCTTAGGGGGCGGGGGTGCCTACGAGCAGTACTTC.

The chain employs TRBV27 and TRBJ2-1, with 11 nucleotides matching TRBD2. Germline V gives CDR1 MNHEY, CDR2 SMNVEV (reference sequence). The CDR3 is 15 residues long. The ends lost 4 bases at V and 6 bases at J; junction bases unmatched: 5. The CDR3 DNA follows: TGTGCCAGCAGTTCCCGACTAGCGGGAAGCAATGAGCAGTTCTTC. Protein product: CASSSRLAGSNEQFF.

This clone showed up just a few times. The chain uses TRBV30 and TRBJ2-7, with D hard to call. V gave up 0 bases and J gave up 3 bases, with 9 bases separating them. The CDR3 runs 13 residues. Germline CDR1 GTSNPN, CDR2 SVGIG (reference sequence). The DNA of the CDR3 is TGTGCCTGGAGTGTTTCCTACGGCTACGAGCAGTACTTC. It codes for CAWSVSYGYEQYF.

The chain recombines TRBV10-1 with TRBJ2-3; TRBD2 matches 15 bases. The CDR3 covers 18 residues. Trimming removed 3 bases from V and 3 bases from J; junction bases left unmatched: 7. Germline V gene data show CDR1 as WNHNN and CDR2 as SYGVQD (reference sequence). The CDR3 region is CASSEGGLAGGRTDTQYF. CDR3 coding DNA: TGCGCCAGCAGTGAAGGGGGACTAGCGGGAGGTAGGACAGATACGCAGTATTTT.

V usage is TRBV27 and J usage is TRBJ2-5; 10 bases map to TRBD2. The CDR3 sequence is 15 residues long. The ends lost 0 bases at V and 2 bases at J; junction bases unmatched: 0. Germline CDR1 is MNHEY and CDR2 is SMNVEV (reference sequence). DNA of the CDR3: TGTGCCAGCAGTTTATCTAGCGGGGGGCAAGAGACCCAGTACTTC. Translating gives CASSLSSGGQETQYF.

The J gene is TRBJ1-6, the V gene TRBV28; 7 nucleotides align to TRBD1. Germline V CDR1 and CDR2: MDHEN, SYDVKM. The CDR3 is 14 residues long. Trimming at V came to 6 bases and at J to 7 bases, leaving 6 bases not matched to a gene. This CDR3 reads CASRKGARNSPLHF. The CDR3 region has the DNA TGTGCCAGCAGAAAGGGGGCAAGGAATTCACCCCTCCACTTT.

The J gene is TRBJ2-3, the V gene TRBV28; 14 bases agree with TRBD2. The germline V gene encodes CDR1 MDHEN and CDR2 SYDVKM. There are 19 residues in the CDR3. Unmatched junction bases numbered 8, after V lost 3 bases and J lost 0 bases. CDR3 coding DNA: TGTGCCAGCAGTTTTGAGACTAGCGGGAGGGCCTTCAGCACAGATACGCAGTATTTT. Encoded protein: CASSFETSGRAFSTDTQYF.

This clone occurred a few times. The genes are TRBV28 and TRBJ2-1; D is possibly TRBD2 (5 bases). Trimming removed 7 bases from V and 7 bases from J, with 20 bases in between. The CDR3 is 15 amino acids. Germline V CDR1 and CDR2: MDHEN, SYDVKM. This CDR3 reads CASNPLGSGENEQFF. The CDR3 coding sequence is TGTGCCAGCAATCCCCTCGGGTCTGGGGAGAATGAGCAGTTCTTC.